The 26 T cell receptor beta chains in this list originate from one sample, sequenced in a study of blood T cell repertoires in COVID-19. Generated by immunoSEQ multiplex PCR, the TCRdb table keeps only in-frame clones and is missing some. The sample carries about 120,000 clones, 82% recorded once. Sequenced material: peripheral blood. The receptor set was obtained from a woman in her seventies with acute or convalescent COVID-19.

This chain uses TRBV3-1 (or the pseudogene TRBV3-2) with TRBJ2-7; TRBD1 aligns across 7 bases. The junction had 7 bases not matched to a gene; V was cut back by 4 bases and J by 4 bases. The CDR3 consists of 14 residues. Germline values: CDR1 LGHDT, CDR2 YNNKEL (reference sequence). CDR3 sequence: CASSPNTRGYEQYF. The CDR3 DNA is TGTGCCAGCAGCCCAAATACCAGGGGGTACGAGCAGTACTTC.

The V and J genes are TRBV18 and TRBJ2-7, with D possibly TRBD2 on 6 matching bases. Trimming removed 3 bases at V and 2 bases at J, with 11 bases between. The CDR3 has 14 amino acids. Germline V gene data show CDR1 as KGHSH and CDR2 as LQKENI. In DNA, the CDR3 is TGTGCCAGCTCACCCGGGGGAAGGGCCTACGAGCAGTACGTC. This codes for CASSPGGRAYEQYV.

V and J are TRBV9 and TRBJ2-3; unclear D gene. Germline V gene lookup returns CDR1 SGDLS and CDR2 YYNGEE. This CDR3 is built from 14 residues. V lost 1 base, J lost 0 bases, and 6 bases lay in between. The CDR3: CASSVSGSTDTQYF. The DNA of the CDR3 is TGTGCCAGCAGCGTATCCGGTAGCACAGATACGCAGTATTTT.

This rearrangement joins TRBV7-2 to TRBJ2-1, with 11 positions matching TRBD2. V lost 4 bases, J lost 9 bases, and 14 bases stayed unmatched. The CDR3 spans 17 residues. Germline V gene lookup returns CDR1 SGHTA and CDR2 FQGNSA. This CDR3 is CASSSLGLAGGMGEQFF. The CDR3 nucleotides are TGTGCCAGCAGCTCCCTCGGGCTAGCGGGGGGTATGGGTGAGCAGTTCTTC.

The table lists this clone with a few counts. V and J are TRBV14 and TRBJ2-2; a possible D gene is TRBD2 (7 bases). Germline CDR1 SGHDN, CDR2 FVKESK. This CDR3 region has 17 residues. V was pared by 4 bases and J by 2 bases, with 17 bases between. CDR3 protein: CASSRRVGGANTGELFF. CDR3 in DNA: TGTGCCAGCAGCCGACGTGTGGGGGGGGCTAACACCGGGGAGCTGTTTTTT.

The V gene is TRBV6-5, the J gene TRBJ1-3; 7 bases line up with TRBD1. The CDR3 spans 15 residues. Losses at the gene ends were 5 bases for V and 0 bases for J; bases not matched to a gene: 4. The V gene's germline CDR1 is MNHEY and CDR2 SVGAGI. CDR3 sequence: CASSTDRFSGNTIYF. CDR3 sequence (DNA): TGTGCCAGCAGTACGGACAGGTTCTCTGGAAACACCATATATTTT.

CDR3 sequence reads: CAIAWDRGKKSYGYTF. CDR3 DNA: TGTGCCATCGCGTGGGACAGGGGGAAAAAGTCGTATGGCTACACCTTC. The chain employs TRBV10-3 and TRBJ1-2, with 11 bases lining up with TRBD1. Germline assignment: CDR1 ENHRY and CDR2 SYGVKD. J gave up 5 bases and V 8 bases, and 13 bases lay outside the gene matches. The CDR3 is made up of 16 amino acids.

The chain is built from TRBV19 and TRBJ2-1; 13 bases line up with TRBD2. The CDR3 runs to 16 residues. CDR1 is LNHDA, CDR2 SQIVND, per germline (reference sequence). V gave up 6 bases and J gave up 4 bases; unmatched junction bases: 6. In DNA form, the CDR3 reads TGTGCCAGTAGGCTGATGACTAGCGGGGGGTACAATGAGCAGTTCTTC. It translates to CASRLMTSGGYNEQFF.

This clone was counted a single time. The CDR3 region is CASSLDQGGETQYF. The CDR3 coding sequence is TGTGCCAGCAGCTTGGATCAGGGAGGGGAGACCCAGTACTTC. V is TRBV5-5 and J is TRBJ2-5; 7 nucleotides line up with TRBD2. V lost 0 bases to trimming and J lost 5 bases; unmatched junction nucleotides: 4. The CDR3 sequence is 14 residues long. CDR1 is SGHKS, CDR2 YYEKEE, per germline (reference sequence).

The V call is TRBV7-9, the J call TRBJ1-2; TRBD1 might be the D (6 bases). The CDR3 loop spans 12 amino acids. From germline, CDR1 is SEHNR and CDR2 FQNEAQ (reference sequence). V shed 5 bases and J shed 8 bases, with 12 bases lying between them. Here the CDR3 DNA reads TGTGCCAGCAGCGGGACATTCGCGGGCTACACCTTC. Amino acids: CASSGTFAGYTF.

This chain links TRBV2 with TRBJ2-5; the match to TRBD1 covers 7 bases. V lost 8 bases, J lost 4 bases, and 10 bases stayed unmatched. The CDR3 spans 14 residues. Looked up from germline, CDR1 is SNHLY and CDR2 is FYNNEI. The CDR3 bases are TGTGCCAGCGGAGGAGACAGGGCCCTAGAGACCCAGTACTTC. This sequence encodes CASGGDRALETQYF.

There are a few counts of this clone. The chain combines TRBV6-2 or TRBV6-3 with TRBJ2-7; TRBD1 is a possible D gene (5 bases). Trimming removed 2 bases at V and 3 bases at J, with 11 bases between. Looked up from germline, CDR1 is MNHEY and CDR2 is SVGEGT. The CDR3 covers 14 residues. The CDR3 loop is CASSYRGYNYEQYV. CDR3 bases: TGTGCCAGCAGTTACAGGGGCTATAACTACGAGCAGTACGTC.

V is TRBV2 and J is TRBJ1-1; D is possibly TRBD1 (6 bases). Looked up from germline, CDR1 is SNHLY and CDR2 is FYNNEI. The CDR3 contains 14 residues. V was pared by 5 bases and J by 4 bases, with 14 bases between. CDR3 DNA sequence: TGTGCCAGCAGTACACAGGGTGAGGGCACTGAAGCTTTCTTT. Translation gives CASSTQGEGTEAFF.

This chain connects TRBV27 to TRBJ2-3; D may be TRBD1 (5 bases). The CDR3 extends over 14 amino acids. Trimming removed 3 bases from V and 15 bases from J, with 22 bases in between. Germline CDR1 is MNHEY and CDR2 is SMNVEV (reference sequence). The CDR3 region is CASSFEGAQILTYF. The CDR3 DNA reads TGTGCCAGCAGTTTTGAAGGGGCACAGATACTTACTTATTTT.

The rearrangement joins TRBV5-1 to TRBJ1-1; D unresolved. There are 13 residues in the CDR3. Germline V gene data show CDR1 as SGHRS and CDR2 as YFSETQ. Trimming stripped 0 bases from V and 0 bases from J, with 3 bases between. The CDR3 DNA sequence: TGCGCCAGCAGCTTGGCTTTGAACACTGAAGCTTTCTTT. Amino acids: CASSLALNTEAFF.

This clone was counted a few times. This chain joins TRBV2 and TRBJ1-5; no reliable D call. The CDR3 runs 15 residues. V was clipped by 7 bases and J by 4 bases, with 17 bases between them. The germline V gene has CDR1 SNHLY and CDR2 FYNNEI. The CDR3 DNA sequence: TGTGCCAGCACTACCGAGGGCCTGATTAATCAGCCCCAGCATTTT. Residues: CASTTEGLINQPQHF.

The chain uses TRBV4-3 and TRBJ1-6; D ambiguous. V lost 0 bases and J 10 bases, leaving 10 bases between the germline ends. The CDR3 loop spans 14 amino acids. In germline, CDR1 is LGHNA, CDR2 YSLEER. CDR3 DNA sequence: TGCGCCAGCAGCCAAGATTCGAGTTTCTCACCCCTCCACTTT. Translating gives CASSQDSSFSPLHF.

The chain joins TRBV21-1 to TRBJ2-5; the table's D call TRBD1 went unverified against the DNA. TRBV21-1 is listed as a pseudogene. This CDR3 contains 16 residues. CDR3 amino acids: CASPHCLQGAGETQYF. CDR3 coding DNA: TGTGCCAGTCCGCATTGTCTACAGGGGGCTGGAGAGACCCAGTACTTC.

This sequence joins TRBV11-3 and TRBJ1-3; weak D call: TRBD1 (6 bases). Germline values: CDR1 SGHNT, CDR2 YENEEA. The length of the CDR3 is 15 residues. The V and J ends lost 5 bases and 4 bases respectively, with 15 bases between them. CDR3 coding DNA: TGTGCCAGCAGCCTGCTACAGGGTTCGGGAAACACCATATATTTT. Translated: CASSLLQGSGNTIYF.

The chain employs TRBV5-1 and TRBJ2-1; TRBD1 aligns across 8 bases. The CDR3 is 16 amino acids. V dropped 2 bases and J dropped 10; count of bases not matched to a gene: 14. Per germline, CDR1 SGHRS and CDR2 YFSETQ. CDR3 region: CASSFGTGSGVSEQFF. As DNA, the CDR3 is TGCGCCAGCAGCTTCGGGACAGGCAGTGGGGTATCGGAGCAGTTCTTC.

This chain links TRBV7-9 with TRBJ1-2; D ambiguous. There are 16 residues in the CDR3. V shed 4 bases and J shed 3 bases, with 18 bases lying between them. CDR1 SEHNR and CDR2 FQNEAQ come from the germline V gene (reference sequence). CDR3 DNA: TGTGCCAGCAGCTATGTCGACACCCCTTTACACTATGGCTACACCTTC. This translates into CASSYVDTPLHYGYTF.

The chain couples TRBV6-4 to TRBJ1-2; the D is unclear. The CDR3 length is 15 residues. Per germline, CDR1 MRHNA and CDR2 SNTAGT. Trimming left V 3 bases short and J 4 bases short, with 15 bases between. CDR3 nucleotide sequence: TGTGCCAGCAGTGAATCCGAGGCGGTAACCTATGGCTACACCTTC. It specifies CASSESEAVTYGYTF.

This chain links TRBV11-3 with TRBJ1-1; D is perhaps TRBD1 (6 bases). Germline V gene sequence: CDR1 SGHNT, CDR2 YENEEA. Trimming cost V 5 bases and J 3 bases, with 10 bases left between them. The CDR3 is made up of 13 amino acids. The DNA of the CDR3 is TGTGCCAGCAGCATCAGGGGTTACACTGAAGCTTTCTTT. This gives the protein CASSIRGYTEAFF.

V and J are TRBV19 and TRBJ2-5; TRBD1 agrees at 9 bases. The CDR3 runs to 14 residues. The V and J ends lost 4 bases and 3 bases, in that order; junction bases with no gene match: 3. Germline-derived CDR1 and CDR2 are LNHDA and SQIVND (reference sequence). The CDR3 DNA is TGTGCCAGTAGTACACAGGGGGCCGAAGAGACCCAGTACTTC. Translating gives CASSTQGAEETQYF.

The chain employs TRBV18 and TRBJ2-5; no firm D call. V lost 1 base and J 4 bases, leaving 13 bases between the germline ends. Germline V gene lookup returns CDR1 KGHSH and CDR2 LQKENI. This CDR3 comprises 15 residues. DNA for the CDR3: TGTGCCAGCTCACCACTAACAGTGATTGGAGAGACCCAGTACTTC. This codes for CASSPLTVIGETQYF.

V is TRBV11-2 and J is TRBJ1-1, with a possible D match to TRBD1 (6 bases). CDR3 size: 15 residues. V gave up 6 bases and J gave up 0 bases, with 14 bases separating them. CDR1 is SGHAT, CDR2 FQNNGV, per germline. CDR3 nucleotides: TGTGCCAGCAGGCCAGGGGCCTACATGAACACTGAAGCTTTCTTT. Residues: CASRPGAYMNTEAFF.